The sequence of this TCR beta chain was determined in a study of identical twins. This clonotype was detected ten times or more. The antigen is not known. This CDR3 comprises 17 residues. Germline V lookup: CDR1 MNHEY, CDR2 SVGAGI. V lost 6 bases to trimming and J lost 4 bases; unmatched junction nucleotides: 12. Each CDR3 protein gets one entry after TCRdb re-called the 5' RACE reads with MiXCR. The table includes 200,000 to 250,000 distinct CDR3 sequences, around 6.5% detected once. Study findings and constraints: Fewer insertions marked abundant cord blood beta clonotypes; young adult naive trended weakly, memory not at all.

These sequences were also reported in another study, on T cells expressing NK-cell markers. That work states: TCR beta repertoires came from sorted CD3+CD56+NKG2C+, CD3+CD56+NKG2C- and CD3+CD56-NKG2C+ T cells. In several experiments, an anti-gamma-delta TCR antibody restricted sorting to alpha-beta TCR T cells. Once again these clonotypes came out on top in the CD3+CD56-NKG2C+ fraction of several donors.

The chain combines TRBV6-5 with TRBJ2-1; the match to TRBD2 covers 10 bases. The sequence derives from a young woman in good health. The specimen sequenced was CD8+ T cells sorted from blood. CDR3 DNA: TGTGCCAGCAGCCTTACTCCCCGACTAGCGGGTTACAATGAGCAGTTCTTC. Encoded protein: CASSLTPRLAGYNEQFF.